This record covers a single T cell receptor (beta chain). The specificity of this receptor is unknown. No much larger clone is present one base from it, and per-base qualities are unavailable. This sample is drawn from a study of blood T cell repertoires in COVID-19 (dated by TCRdb to 2018 to 2020). For context, the study as a whole: Samples from collaborators originated in the United States, Italy and Spain and spanned both the acute and convalescent phases of COVID-19. Subjects who had been exposed to COVID-19, were actively infected with it, or had recovered from it provided the deeply sampled blood TCRbeta repertoires that made up the dataset. Sample metadata almost always included a de-identified subject ID, COVID-19 status, age in years and sex. Where available, HLA class I and class II types were obtained from metadata supplied by the sample provider rather than from assay-based typing. A freely available public database, intended as a resource for researchers studying the immune response to SARS-CoV-2, is where the repertoires were released. The material from the prospective study consisted of cDNA or gDNA derived from T cells, B-cell-depleted T cells, or PBMCs. The samples were drawn from two sources: the first 160 participants of the ongoing ImmuneRACE study, and approximately 1,300 subjects contributed by 6 global collaborators.

TCRbeta CDR3 regions were amplified from genomic DNA by means of the immunoSEQ Assay, a bias-controlled multiplex PCR. Per the authors' processing: Nucleated cell counts per sample were estimated from amplification of reference gene primers within the assay. Sequence reads were collapsed and filtered to measure the absolute abundance of every unique TCRbeta CDR3 rearrangement. For each sample, productive Simpson clonality was calculated as the square root of Simpson's diversity index across productive rearrangements. This immuneACCESS table, as held by TCRdb, lists in-frame sequences with V and J called but not all clones. Of the missing ones, under half trace to an unresolved V gene in checked studies; the others have no known cause. D and trimming come from the DNA, and the V and J calls and clone size come from that table. Here the sample has about 210,000 clones; 75% to 90% occur a single time. In total, the top ten clones hold 4.5% to 5.5% of the sample.

Whole blood was collected in K2EDTA tubes by collaborating institutions according to the institutions' own protocols. For TCRbeta analysis, collaborators shipped samples in one of three forms: frozen whole blood, isolated PBMCs, or DNA extracted from either of those sample types. Overall study outcomes, separate from this receptor: Clinical and demographic metadata were provided uncurated, with the amount varying by source and participant.

This clonotype originated in a woman between 35 and 50 years old with acute or convalescent COVID-19. The sequenced sample consisted of peripheral blood.

The CDR3 here reads CASRPETGLINYGYTF. In nucleotides, the sequence is TGCGCCAGCAGACCCGAGACAGGGCTCATCAACTATGGCTACACCTTC. Recombination connected TRBV5-1 to TRBJ1-2, with 7 bases matching TRBD1. V has 5 bases trimmed and J has 2 bases trimmed; junction bases matching no gene number 12. The CDR3 contains 16 residues, cysteine and phenylalanine counted. The only DNA kept is the CDR3, 48 bases in frame from the first base. Per the germline V gene, SGHRS is the CDR1 and YFSETQ is the CDR2.